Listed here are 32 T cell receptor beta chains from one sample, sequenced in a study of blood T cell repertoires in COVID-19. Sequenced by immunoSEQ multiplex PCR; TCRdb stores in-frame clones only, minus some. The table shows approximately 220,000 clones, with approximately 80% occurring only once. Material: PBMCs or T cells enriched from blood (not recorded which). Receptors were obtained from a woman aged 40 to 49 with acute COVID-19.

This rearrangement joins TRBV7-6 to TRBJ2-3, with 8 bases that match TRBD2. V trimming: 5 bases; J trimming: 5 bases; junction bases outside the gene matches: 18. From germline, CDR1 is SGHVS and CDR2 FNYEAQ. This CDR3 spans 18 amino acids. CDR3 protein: CASSPRGAGAEGGDTQYF. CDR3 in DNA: TGTGCCAGCAGCCCGCGGGGAGCGGGGGCCGAGGGAGGAGATACGCAGTATTTT.

CDR3 sequence (DNA): TGTGCCAGCAGCGTAGGGGGTCAGGAGGGGCGCGAGCAGTACTTC. Amino acid sequence: CASSVGGQEGREQYF. The chain couples TRBV9 to TRBJ2-7; a possible D gene is TRBD2 (6 bases). The CDR3 sequence is 15 residues long. Trimming took 0 bases from V and 6 from J, leaving 16 bases between them. Looked up from germline, CDR1 is SGDLS and CDR2 is YYNGEE.

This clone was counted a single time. CDR3 DNA: TGTGCCAGTAGTATAGTCAGGGGTCGGTTTTATCCCGGGGAGCTGTTTTTT. Its protein product is CASSIVRGRFYPGELFF. V usage is TRBV19 and J usage is TRBJ2-2, with D possibly TRBD1 on 6 matching bases. Trimming cost V 1 base and J 6 bases, with 18 bases left between them. The germline V gene has CDR1 LNHDA and CDR2 SQIVND (reference sequence). The CDR3 is 17 residues long.

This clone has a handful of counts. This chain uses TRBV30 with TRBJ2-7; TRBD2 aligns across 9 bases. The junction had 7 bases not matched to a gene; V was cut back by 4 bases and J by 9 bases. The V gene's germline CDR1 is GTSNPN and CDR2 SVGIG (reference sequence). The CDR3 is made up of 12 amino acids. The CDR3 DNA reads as TGTGCCTGGACTAGCGGGACCCCCGCGCAGTACTTC. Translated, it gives CAWTSGTPAQYF.

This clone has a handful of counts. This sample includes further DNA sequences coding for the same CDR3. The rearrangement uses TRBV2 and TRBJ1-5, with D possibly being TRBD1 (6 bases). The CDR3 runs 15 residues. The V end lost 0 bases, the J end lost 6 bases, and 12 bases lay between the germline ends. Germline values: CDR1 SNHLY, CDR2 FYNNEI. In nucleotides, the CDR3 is TGTGCCAGCAGTGAAGCCCGGGGGGCGGGTCAGCCCCAGCATTTT. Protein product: CASSEARGAGQPQHF.

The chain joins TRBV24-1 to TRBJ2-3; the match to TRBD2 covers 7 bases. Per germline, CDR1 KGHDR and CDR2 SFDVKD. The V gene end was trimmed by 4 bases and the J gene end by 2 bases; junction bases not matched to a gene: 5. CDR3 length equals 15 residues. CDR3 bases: TGTGCCACCAGTGAAATTAGCGGGCCCACAGATACGCAGTATTTT. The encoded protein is CATSEISGPTDTQYF.

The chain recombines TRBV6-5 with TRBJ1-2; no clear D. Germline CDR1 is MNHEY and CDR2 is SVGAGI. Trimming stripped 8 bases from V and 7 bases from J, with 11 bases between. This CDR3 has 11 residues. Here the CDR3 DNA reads TGTGCCAGCGTTGAGGGATCTGGCTACACCTTC. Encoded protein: CASVEGSGYTF.

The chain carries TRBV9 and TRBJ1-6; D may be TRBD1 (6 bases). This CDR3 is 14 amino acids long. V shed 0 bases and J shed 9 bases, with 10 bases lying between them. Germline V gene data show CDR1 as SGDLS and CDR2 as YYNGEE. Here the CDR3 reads CASSVAGEGSPLHF. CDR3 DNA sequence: TGTGCCAGCAGCGTAGCAGGGGAAGGTTCACCCCTCCACTTT.

CDR3 in DNA: TGTGCCAGCAGCCCGGGACAGAGAAACACCATATATTTT. Translation: CASSPGQRNTIYF. This sequence joins TRBV7-2 and TRBJ1-3, with 7 nucleotides matching TRBD1. The V gene end was trimmed by 5 bases and the J gene end by 5 bases; junction bases not matched to a gene: 3. The CDR3 covers 13 residues. CDR1 is SGHTA and CDR2 is FQGNSA in the germline V gene.

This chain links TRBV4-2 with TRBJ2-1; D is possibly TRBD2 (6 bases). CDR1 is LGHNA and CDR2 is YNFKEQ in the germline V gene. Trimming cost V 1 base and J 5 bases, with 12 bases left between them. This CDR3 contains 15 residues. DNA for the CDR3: TGTGCCAGCAGCCAAGTTTCGGGGGTCAACAATGAGCAGTTCTTC. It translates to CASSQVSGVNNEQFF.

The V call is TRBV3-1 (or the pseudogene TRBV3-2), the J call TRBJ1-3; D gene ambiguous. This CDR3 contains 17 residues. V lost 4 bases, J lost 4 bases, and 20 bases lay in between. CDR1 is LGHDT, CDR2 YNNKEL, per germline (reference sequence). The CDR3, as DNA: TGTGCCAGCAGCCCACATCTAAGCTCTAGTTCAGGAAACACCATATATTTT. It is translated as CASSPHLSSSSGNTIYF.

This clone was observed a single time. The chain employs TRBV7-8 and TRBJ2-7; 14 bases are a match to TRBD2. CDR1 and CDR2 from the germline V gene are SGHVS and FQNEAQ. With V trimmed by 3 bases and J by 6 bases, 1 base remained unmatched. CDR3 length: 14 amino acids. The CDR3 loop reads CASSFGTSGSEQYF. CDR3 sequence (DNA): TGTGCCAGCAGCTTCGGGACTAGCGGGAGCGAGCAGTACTTC.

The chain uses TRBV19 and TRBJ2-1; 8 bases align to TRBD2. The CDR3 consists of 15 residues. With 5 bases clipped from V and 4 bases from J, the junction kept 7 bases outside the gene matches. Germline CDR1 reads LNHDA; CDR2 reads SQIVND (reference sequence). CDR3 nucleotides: TGTGCCAGTAGTGTCACTAGCGGAATGTACAATGAGCAGTTCTTC. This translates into CASSVTSGMYNEQFF.

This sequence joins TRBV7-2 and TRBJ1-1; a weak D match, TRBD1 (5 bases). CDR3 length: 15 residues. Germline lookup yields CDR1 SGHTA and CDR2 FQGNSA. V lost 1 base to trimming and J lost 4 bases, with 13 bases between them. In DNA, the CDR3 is TGTGCCAGCAGCTTAGTTCAGGGAGGGGTCACTGAAGCTTTCTTT. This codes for CASSLVQGGVTEAFF.

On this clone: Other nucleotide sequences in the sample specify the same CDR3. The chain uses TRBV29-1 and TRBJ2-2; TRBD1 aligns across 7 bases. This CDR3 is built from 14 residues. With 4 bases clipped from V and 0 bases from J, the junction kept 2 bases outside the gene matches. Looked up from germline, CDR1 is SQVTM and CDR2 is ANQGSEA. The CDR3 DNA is TGCAGCGTTGTTGGGACAGCGAACACCGGGGAGCTGTTTTTT. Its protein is CSVVGTANTGELFF.

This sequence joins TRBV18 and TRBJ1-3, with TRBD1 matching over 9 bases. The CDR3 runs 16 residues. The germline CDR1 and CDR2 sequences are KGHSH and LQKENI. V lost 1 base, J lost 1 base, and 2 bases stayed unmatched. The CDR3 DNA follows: TGTGCCAGCTCACCACAGGGACAGGGATCTGGAAACACCATATATTTT. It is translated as CASSPQGQGSGNTIYF.

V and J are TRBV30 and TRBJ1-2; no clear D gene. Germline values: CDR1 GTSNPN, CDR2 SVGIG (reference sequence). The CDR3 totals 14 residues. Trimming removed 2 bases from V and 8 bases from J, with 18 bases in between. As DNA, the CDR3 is TGTGCCTGGAGTCCGGGCCTCGCGGGGAGAGGCTACACCTTC. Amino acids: CAWSPGLAGRGYTF.

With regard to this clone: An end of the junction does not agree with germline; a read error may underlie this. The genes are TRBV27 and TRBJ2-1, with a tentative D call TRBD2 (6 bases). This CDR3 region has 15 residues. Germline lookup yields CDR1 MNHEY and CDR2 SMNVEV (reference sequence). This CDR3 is CASNLPGSGYNEQFF. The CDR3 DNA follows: TGTGCCAGCAATTTACCGGGTAGCGGTTACAATGAGCAGTTCTTC.

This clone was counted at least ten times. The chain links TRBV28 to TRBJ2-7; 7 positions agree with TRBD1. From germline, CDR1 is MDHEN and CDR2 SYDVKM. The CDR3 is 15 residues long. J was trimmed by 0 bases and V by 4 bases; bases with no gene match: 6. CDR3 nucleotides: TGTGCCAGCAGTTCCGACAGGGTGGCCTCCTACGAGCAGTACTTC. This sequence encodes CASSSDRVASYEQYF.

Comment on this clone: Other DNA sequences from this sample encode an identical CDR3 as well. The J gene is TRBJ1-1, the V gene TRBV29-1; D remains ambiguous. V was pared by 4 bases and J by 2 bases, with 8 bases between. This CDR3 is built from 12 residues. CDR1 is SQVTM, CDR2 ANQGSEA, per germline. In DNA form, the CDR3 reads TGCAGCGTTGTTCGGGGAAACACTGAAGCTTTCTTT. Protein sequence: CSVVRGNTEAFF.

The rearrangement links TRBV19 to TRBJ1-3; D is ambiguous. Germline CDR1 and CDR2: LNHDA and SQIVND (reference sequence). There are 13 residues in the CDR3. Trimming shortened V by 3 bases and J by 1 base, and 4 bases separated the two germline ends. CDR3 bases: TGTGCCAGTAGTATCGGGTCTGGAAACACCATATATTTT. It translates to CASSIGSGNTIYF.

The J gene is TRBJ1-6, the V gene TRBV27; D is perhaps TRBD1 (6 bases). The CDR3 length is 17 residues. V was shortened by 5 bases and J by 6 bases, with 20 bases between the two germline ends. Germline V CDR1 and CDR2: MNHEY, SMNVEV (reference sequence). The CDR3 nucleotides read TGTGCCAGCAGTCCGTCGGGGGGGGCAGGGGTTAATTCACCCCTCCACTTT. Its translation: CASSPSGGAGVNSPLHF.

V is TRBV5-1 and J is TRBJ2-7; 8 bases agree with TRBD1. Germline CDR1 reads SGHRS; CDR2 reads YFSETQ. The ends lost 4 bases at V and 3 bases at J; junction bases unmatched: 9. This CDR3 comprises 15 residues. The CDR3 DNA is TGCGCCAGCAGCCCCAAAGGACAGGGAGACTACGAGCAGTACTTC. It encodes CASSPKGQGDYEQYF. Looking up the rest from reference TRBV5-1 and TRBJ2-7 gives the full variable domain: KAGVTQTPRYLIKTRGQQVTLSCSPISGHRSVSWYQQTPGQGLQFLFEYFSETQRNKGNFPGRFSGRQFSNSRSEMNVSTLELGDSALYLCASSPKGQGDYEQYFGPGTRLTVT.

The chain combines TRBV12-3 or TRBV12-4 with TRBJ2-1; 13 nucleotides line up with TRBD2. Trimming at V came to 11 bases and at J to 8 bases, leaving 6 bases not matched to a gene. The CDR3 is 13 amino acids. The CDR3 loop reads CASRTSGRDEQFF. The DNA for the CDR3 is TGTGCCTCGAGGACTAGCGGGAGAGATGAGCAGTTCTTC.

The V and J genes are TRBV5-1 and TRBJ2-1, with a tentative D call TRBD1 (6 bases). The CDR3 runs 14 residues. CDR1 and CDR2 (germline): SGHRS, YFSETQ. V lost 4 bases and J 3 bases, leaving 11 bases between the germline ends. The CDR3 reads CASSQAGDYNEQFF. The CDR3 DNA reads TGCGCCAGCAGCCAGGCAGGGGACTACAATGAGCAGTTCTTC.

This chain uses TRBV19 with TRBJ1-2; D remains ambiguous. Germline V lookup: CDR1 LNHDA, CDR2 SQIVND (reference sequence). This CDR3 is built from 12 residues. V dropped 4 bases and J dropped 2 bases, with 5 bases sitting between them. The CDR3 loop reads CASSKANYGYTF. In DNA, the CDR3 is TGTGCCAGTAGTAAAGCAAACTATGGCTACACCTTC.

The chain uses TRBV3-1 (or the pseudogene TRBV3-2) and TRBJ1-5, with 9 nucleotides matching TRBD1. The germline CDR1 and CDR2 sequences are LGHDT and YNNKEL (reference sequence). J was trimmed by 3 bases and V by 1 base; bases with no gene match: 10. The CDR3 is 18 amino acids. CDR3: CASSQGGDRATFNQPQHF. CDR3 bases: TGTGCCAGCAGCCAAGGTGGGGACAGGGCAACTTTCAATCAGCCCCAGCATTTT.

CDR3 sequence: CASSLAGQVYEQYF. The DNA of the CDR3 is TGTGCCAGCAGCTTGGCGGGACAAGTCTACGAGCAGTACTTC. This chain links TRBV5-4 with TRBJ2-7, with D maybe TRBD1 (6 bases). The V gene lost 0 bases and the J gene lost 3 bases, with 10 bases spanning the gap. Germline values: CDR1 SGHNT, CDR2 YYREEE (reference sequence). This CDR3 spans 14 amino acids.

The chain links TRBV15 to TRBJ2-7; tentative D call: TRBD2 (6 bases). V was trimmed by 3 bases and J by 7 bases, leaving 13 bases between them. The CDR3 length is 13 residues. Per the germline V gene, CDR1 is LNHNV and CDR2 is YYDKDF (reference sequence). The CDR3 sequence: CATSREAGREQYF. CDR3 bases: TGTGCCACCAGCAGGGAGGCGGGGAGGGAGCAGTACTTC.

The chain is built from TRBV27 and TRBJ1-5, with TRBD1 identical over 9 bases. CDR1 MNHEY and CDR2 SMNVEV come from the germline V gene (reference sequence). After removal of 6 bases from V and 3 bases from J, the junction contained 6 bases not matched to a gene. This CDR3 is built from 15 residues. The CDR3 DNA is TGTGCCAGCAGGGCCGGGACAGGGCCCAATCAGCCCCAGCATTTT. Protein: CASRAGTGPNQPQHF.

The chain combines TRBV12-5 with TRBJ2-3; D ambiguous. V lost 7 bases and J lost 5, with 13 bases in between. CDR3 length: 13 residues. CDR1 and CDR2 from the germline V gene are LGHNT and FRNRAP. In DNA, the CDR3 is TGTGCTAGTGCCCAATCGGAGAGAGATACGCAGTATTTT. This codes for CASAQSERDTQYF.

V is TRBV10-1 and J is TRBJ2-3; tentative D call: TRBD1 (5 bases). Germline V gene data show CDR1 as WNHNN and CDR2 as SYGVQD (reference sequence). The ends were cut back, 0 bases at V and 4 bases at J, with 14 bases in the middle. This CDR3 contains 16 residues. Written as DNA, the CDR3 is TGCGCCAGCAGTGAGTCGGCAGGGATTGGGGCAGATACGCAGTATTTT. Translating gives CASSESAGIGADTQYF.